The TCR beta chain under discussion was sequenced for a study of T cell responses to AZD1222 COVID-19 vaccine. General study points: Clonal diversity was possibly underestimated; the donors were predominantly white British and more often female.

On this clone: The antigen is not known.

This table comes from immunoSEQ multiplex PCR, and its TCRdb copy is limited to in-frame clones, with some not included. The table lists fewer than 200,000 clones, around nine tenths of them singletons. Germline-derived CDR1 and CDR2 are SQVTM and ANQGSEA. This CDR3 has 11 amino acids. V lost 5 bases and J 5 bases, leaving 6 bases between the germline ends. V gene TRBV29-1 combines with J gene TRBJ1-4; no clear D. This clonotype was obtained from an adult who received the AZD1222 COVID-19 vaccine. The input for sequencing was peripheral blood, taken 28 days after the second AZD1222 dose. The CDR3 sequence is CSVLGNEKLFF. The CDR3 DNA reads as TGCAGCGTTCTAGGAAATGAAAAACTGTTTTTT.